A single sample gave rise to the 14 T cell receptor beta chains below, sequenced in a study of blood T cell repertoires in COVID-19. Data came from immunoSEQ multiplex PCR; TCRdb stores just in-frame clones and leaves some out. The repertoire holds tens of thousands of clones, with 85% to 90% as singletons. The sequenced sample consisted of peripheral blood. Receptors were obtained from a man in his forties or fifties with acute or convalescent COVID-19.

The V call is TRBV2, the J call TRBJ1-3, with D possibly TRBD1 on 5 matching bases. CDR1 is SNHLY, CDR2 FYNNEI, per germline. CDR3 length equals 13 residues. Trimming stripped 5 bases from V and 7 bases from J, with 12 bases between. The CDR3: CASSRGSMNTIYF. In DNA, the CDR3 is TGTGCCAGCAGTCGGGGGAGTATGAACACCATATATTTT.

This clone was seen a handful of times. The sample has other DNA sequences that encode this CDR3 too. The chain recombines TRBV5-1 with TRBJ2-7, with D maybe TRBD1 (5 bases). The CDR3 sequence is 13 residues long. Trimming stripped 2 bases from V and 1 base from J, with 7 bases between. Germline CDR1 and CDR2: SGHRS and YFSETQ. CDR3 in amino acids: CASSLQDSYEQYF. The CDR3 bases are TGCGCCAGCAGCTTACAGGATTCCTACGAGCAGTACTTC.

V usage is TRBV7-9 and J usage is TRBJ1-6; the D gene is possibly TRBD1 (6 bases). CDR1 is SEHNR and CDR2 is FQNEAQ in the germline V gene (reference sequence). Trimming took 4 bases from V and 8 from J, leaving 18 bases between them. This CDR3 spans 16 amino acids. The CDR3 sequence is CASSSSDRMVDSPLHF. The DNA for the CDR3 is TGTGCCAGCAGCTCCTCAGACAGGATGGTGGATTCACCCCTCCACTTT.

This chain's CDR3 is CASSSGGFTYNEQFF. DNA of the CDR3: TGTGCCAGCAGTTCAGGGGGCTTCACCTACAATGAGCAGTTCTTC. The chain carries TRBV28 and TRBJ2-1; 8 bases map to TRBD1. There are 15 residues in the CDR3. Per germline, CDR1 MDHEN and CDR2 SYDVKM. Trimming removed 4 bases from V and 2 bases from J; junction bases left unmatched: 4.

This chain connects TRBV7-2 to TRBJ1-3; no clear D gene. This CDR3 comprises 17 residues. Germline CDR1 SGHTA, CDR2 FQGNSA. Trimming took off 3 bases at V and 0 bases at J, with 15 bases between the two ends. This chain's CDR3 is CASSFKTQINSGNTIYF. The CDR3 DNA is TGTGCCAGCAGCTTCAAGACTCAAATCAACTCTGGAAACACCATATATTTT.

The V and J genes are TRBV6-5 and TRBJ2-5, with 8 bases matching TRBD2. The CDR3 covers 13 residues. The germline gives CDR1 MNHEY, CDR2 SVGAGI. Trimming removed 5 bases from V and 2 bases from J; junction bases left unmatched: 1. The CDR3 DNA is TGTGCCAGCAGTCGGGGGGGGCAAGAGACCCAGTACTTC. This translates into CASSRGGQETQYF.

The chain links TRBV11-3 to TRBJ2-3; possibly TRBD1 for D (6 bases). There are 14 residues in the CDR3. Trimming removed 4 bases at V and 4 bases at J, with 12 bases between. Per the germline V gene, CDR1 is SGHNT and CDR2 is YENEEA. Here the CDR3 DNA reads TGTGCCAGCAGCTCAAGAGAGGGGGCAGATACGCAGTATTTT. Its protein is CASSSREGADTQYF.

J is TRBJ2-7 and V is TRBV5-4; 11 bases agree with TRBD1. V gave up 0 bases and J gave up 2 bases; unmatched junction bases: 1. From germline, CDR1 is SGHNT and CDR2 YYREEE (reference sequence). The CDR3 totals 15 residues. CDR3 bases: TGTGCCAGCAGCTTGGTGGGACAGGGGGCCTACGAGCAGTACTTC. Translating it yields CASSLVGQGAYEQYF.

The CDR3 coding sequence is TGCGCCAGCAGCCGCTCAGGGACTAGCGGCTACGAGCAGTACTTC. It translates to CASSRSGTSGYEQYF. The rearrangement uses TRBV4-1 and TRBJ2-7; TRBD2 agrees at 11 bases. The germline V gene has CDR1 MGHRA and CDR2 YSYEKL. The CDR3 covers 15 residues. The V gene end was trimmed by 4 bases and the J gene end by 3 bases; junction bases not matched to a gene: 5.

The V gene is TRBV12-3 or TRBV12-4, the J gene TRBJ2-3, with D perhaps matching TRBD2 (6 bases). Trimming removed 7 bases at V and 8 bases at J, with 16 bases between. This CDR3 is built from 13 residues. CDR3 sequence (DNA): TGTGCCAGCAACCTACTAGCTGAGGGTACGCAGTATTTT. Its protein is CASNLLAEGTQYF.

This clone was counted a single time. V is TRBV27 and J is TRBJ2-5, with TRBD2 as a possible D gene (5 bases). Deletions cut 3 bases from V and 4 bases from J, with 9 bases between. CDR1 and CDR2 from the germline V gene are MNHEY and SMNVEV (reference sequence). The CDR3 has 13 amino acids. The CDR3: CASSFREGETQYF. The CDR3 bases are TGTGCCAGCAGTTTTAGAGAGGGAGAGACCCAGTACTTC.

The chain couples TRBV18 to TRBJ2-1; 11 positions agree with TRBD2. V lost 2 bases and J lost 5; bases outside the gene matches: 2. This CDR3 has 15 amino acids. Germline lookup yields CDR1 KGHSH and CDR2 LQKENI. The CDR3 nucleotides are TGTGCCAGCTCACCAGCACTAGCGGGGGACAATGAGCAGTTCTTC. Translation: CASSPALAGDNEQFF.

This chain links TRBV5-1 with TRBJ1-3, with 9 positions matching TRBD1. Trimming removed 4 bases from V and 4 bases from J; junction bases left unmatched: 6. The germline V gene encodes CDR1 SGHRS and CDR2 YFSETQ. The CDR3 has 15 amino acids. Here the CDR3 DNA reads TGCGCCAGCAGCCCTCGGACAGGGGACGGAAACACCATATATTTT. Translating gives CASSPRTGDGNTIYF.

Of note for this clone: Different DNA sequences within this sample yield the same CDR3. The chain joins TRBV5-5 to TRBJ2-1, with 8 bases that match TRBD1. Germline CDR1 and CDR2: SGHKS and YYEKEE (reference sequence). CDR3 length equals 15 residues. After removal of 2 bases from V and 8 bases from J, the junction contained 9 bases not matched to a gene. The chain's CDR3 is CASSFRQGAGDEQFF. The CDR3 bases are TGTGCCAGCAGCTTTAGGCAGGGGGCAGGCGATGAGCAGTTCTTC. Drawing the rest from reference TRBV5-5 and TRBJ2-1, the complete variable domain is DAGVTQSPTHLIKTRGQQVTLRCSPISGHKSVSWYQQVLGQGPQFIFQYYEKEERGRGNFPDRFSARQFPNYSSELNVNALLLGDSALYLCASSFRQGAGDEQFFGPGTRLTVL.